A selection of T cell receptor beta chains follows, all from one sample in a study of CD4 and CD8 cells across lung adenocarcinoma regions. TCRdb used MiXCR to reprocess the PCR reads, holding one entry per CDR3 protein. The sample yields roughly 10,000 distinct CDR3 sequences, around 49% seen once. Sequences were obtained from CD4+ T cells from the margin of a lung tumor. These receptors came from a male donor with lung adenocarcinoma. The CD4 and CD8 labels of this study may be unreliable. CDR3s include the opening cysteine and the closing phenylalanine or tryptophan. The D gene is left open where the match is weak. The size field is filled for only some rows; it gives once, few, many or a size class.

>TRBV7-2|14|TRBJ2-4|NA|NA
TGTGCGGGGCGCGGAGGCGGGGAGAAAAACACTCAGTACTTC
CAGRGGGEKNTQYF
>TRBV6-4|13|TRBJ2-3|TRBD2|NA
TGTGCCAGCAGGGCGGGAGCCACAGATATGCAGTACTTT
CASRAGATDMQYF
>TRBV6-1|14|TRBJ2-1|TRBD2|NA
TGTGCCAGCAGCCCGACTAGCGGCTACAATGAGCAGTTCTTC
CASSPTSGYNEQFF
>TRBV5-1|14|TRBJ1-1|NA|NA
TGCGCCAGCAGCTGGCGGTCCGGGCCTAATGAAGCTTTCTTT
CASSWRSGPNEAFF
>TRBV27|14|TRBJ2-6|NA|NA
TGTGCCAGCAGTTTCGTCGCTGGGGCCTACGTGCTGACTTTC
CASSFVAGAYVLTF
>TRBV6-4|13|TRBJ2-3|NA|medium-sized
TGTGCCAGCAGTGCGGGAGGCACAGATACGCAGTATTTT
CASSAGGTDTQYF
>TRBV6-1|19|TRBJ2-6|NA|NA
TGTGCCAGCACCGTCACCAGGGGCGGGGCCTTCTCTGGGGCCAACGTCCTGACTTTC
CASTVTRGGAFSGANVLTF
>TRBV27|13|TRBJ2-3|NA|NA
TGTGCCTGGGGGCCGGGCGGCACAGACATGCAGTACTTT
CAWGPGGTDMQYF
>TRBV6-4|16|TRBJ2-3|TRBD2|NA
TGTGCCAGCAGGGACTCGGGGGGGGGTGACCCAGAGACGCAGTATTTT
CASRDSGGGDPETQYF
>TRBV6-1|14|TRBJ2-5|NA|NA
TGTGCCAGCAGTGAAGGTTGGCGGACTGATGTCCAGTACTTC
CASSEGWRTDVQYF
>TRBV11-1|17|TRBJ1-1|NA|few
TGTGCCAGCAGCTTTCACGCTGACAGGCTGGGTAAGACTGAAGCTTTCTTT
CASSFHADRLGKTEAFF
>TRBV7-3|15|TRBJ2-4|NA|NA
TGTGGCCGCGTCTCGGGGCTGTGGGCCAAAGACATTCAGTATTTC
CGRVSGLWAKDIQYF
>TRBV6-1|14|TRBJ1-2|NA|NA
TGTGCCAGCAGTGAATTTGGGGGAGCGGATGGCTACACCTTC
CASSEFGGADGYTF
>TRBV6-1|15|TRBJ1-2|NA|NA
TGTGCCAGCAGTGGACCTGGGGACGGCTACTATGGCTACACCTTC
CASSGPGDGYYGYTF
>TRBV5-4|14|TRBJ2-3|NA|NA
TGTGCGGGGAGCGGAGGCCCTGACAAAGATACCCAGTATTTT
CAGSGGPDKDTQYF
>TRBV3-1|15|TRBJ1-2|NA|few
TGTGCCAGCAGCCAAGAAGGCGGCCCTCCGGGGGGCTACACCTTC
CASSQEGGPPGGYTF
>TRBV27|14|TRBJ2-1|NA|few
TGTGCCAGCAGTTTATCTGTCACGGACGGTGAGCAGTTCTTC
CASSLSVTDGEQFF
>TRBV12-3/TRBV12-4|13|TRBJ2-7|TRBD2|NA
TGTGCCAGCGCGTCTCTAGCGGGCGACGAGCAGTACTTC
CASASLAGDEQYF
>TRBV15|17|TRBJ2-5|NA|few
TGTGCCACCAGCAGAGAATTGGCGACAGGTACCCAAGAGACCCAGTACTTC
CATSRELATGTQETQYF
>TRBV10-3|15|TRBJ2-5|NA|NA
TGTGGTGGGGGTGCCGGAGGCAGCGACCCAGATACCCAGTACTTC
CGGGAGGSDPDTQYF
>TRBV6-1|13|TRBJ2-5|NA|large
TGTGCCAGCAGCCAATCTAGCCAAGAGACCCAGTACTTC
CASSQSSQETQYF
>TRBV27|13|TRBJ2-3|NA|NA
TGTGCCAGCAGTTTAAACCCTACAGATACGCAGTATTTT
CASSLNPTDTQYF
>TRBV6-1|14|TRBJ1-3|NA|NA
TGTGCCAGCAGACAGGGAGCTCTGTGGGACACCATATATTTT
CASRQGALWDTIYF
>TRBV6-4|13|TRBJ2-3|NA|few
TGTGCCAGCAGCGAACAGGGTTCAGATACGCAGTATTTT
CASSEQGSDTQYF
>TRBV27|14|TRBJ2-7|TRBD1|few
TGTGCCAGCAGACGCGGACAGGGTACCTACGAGCAGTACTTC
CASRRGQGTYEQYF
>TRBV27|15|TRBJ2-7|NA|NA
TGTGCCAGCAGTTTAAGGGGGGGGCTTTTCTACGAGCAGTACTTC
CASSLRGGLFYEQYF
>TRBV6-1|14|TRBJ2-5|NA|NA
TGTGCGGGCAGCGGGCCCACAGGCCACGATACCCAGTATTTC
CAGSGPTGHDTQYF
>TRBV7-8|14|TRBJ1-5|NA|few
TGTGCCAGCAGCTCACGGACGGGTAATCAGCCCCAGCATTTT
CASSSRTGNQPQHF
>TRBV27|16|TRBJ1-5|NA|NA
TGTGCCAGCAGTTCTGACAGAACAAATAGCAATCAGCCCCAGCATTTT
CASSSDRTNSNQPQHF
>TRBV6-5|15|TRBJ2-3|NA|NA
TGTGCCAGCGTTGTACTAGCCCGCTTCGCAGATACTCAGTATTTC
CASVVLARFADTQYF
>TRBV6-1|16|TRBJ2-5|TRBD2|NA
TGTGCCAGCAGGGGGCCCGGGGGGGGTGACCCAGAGACCCAGTACTTC
CASRGPGGGDPETQYF
>TRBV6-1|14|TRBJ2-3|NA|NA
TGTGCCAGCAGTGAACCTAGACTCACAGATACGCAGTATTTT
CASSEPRLTDTQYF